This TCR beta chain was sequenced for a study of cytomegalovirus exposure and HLA in healthy donors (TCRdb year 2017). At the level of the whole study: An earlier analysis of 587 of the donors reported 276 Gb of sequence data and some 110 million unique TCR beta sequences obtained from approximately 180 million T cells. Approximately 300 gigabases of sequencing data and tens of millions of unique TCR sequences made up an early release that covered approximately 650 HLA-typed donors. The genetic ancestry cluster associated with self-reported Caucasian donors included around four fifths of the roughly 410 genotyped donors. The study was designed to test whether signatures of past pathogen exposure could be identified by cataloging public T cell receptors. The study profiled the T cell repertoires of hundreds of subjects by immunosequencing and related them to cytomegalovirus serostatus. Besides the first cohort of around 700 subjects, a separate validation cohort made up of over 95 different subjects was used. The study combined high-throughput TCR immunosequencing, statistical association of individual TCRs with disease status, and machine learning to predict cytomegalovirus infection status. In a later analysis, previously published TCR beta repertoires from 600 to 850 donors were re-analyzed and high-resolution HLA genotyping was added so that TCR occurrence patterns could be studied. In the later analysis, no new phenotypic data were used to find candidate immune exposures; instead, reliance was placed on TCR beta sequences and their occurrence across donors. An earlier analysis of nearly 600 of the donors applied high-throughput TCR beta sequencing to assess whether each TCR beta V gene segment acted as functional or pseudogenic. Donor age, sex, ethnicity and CMV serostatus were compiled together with the repertoire data. A later genetic analysis used genome-wide SNP genotypes for about 60% of the roughly 700 donors, treating that subset as a discovery cohort. All discovery cohort repertoires had been generated on a single sequencing platform. HLA typing included class I and class II loci at four-digit resolution. The number of typed donors differed by locus: 629-630 for A, B, C, DRB1 and DQB1; approximately 520 for DQA1; over 600 for DPA1; and roughly 450 for DPB1. Four to six DR-DQ haplotypes were handled as single units for association and clustering, since linkage in the cohort was strong. Across roughly 420 genotyped donors of the cohort, an average of roughly 250,000 unique TCR beta nucleotide sequences per donor were sequenced, and roughly 18% of those sequences were non-productive. Overall study outcomes, separate from this receptor: While some public TCRs were present in many individuals, most TCR sequences turned up only very rarely across donors. Compared with equally common non-associated chains, HLA-associated TCR beta chains in a later analysis were more clonally expanded and had lower generation probabilities. The earlier analysis of 587 of the donors excluded roughly 17 rarely observed V segments, including chromosome 9 orphons, because counts were too low. A group of highly shared sequence variants was considered likely to be a technical artifact of the sequencing pipeline. In both the original and validation cohorts, the classifier was reported to diagnose cytomegalovirus status with high specificity and sensitivity. Correlated functional status among segregating V segments might reflect linkage disequilibrium, but an unknown experimental factor could not be ruled out. When HLA alleles, especially DR and DQ, strongly co-occurred, attributing TCR associations to individual alleles was difficult. For the cohort, immune exposure information was limited to CMV serostatus. The study gave a list of some 150 TCR beta chains associated with cytomegalovirus. In a later analysis, 16,951 TCR beta sequences were associated with specific HLA alleles at a false discovery rate of 0.05. In a later genetic analysis, fewer N-insertions in productive TCRs were reported among donors in an Asian-associated ancestry cluster than the roughly 700-donor mean. In an earlier analysis of approximately 590 of the donors, most TCR beta V segments appeared in productive rearrangements about 87% or about 30% of the time, broadly matching IMGT annotations. A further reported finding was that TCR beta sequences accurately predicted the HLA-A and HLA-B alleles for most subjects in the first cohort. A later analysis found that most CMV-associated TCR beta chains appeared HLA-restricted, with HLA associations seemingly driven largely by CMV exposure. Because the 87-base-pair reads could not distinguish some IMGT-functional V segments, including TRBV6-2 and TRBV6-3, those segments were excluded. A later genetic analysis associated a missense DCLRE1C variant with V-gene and J-gene trimming of TCR beta chains, and an independent cohort replicated the association. Sequencing depth was assumed to be roughly uniform across donors in the presence/absence analyses, though that assumption may not hold. Because HLA typing was unavailable for some donors at each locus, only the typed subset was used in association tests. It was suggested by the authors that the approach could potentially be generalized to other disease states and immunological phenotypes. Three of the identified cytomegalovirus-associated TCR beta chains were confirmed in vitro to be specific for cytomegalovirus antigens. In a later analysis, several top co-occurrence clusters were reported to appear linked to parvovirus B19, influenza, CMV and Epstein-Barr virus. According to a later analysis, TCR association rates differed among HLA loci, with DRB1 alleles showing the most associated TCRs and HLA-C alleles showing the fewest. The cohort was sequenced for TCR beta chains only, and without alpha or paired-chain data the features that could be detected were limited.

CDR1 and CDR2, per the germline V gene (reference sequence), are SEHNR and FQNEAQ. V loses 6 bases at its end and J loses 6 bases; junction bases beyond the gene matches: 8. Taken from cysteine to phenylalanine, the CDR3 has 16 residues. Just CDR3 DNA is preserved here, 48 bases in frame from base 1. The cohort comprised 666 healthy bone marrow donors. Cohort members were all nominally healthy when sampled, although unrecorded immune exposures were likely present. The donor was CMV seropositive and was included in the group of 250 to 350 seropositive cohort members. Every donor gave a peripheral blood sample, and the peripheral blood mononuclear cells from that sample were used for TCR beta sequencing. Genomic DNA was extracted from the blood cell samples with the Qiagen DNeasy Blood Extraction Kit. Receptor amplification or capture employed the immunoSEQ multiplex PCR assay. For the multiplex PCR, a mixture combining 60 forward primers for TCR Vbeta segments and 13 reverse primers for TCR Jbeta segments was used. Amplification of the CDR3 region of rearranged TCR beta genes was performed with a multiplex PCR assay on genomic DNA. The Illumina HiSeq System was used to sequence the amplified TCR beta libraries as 87-base-pair reads. As for how the authors treated the data: A later analysis counted some 74 million unique TCR beta chains across the 666 repertoires, and roughly 11 million of these chains were shared by at least two donors. A nearest-neighbor algorithm error-corrected the raw reads and collapsed the reads into unique sequences, merging closely related sequences to remove PCR and sequencing errors. CDR3 sequences were aligned to IMGT reference sequences to assign V, D and J gene segments. For a sequence to be retained, a match of at least six nucleotides was required to both a V gene segment and a J gene segment. Rearrangements were called productive when the CDR3 lacked stop codons and stayed in frame with V and J; all others were non-productive. Following IMGT convention, CDR3 was defined as the stretch from the second conserved V-encoded cysteine up to the conserved J-encoded phenylalanine. The earlier analysis of more than 450 of the donors excluded sequences that lacked an unambiguous match to a single V gene segment. An earlier analysis of several hundred of the donors called V segments functional above 56.7% productive rearrangements and segregating when the between-donor standard deviation exceeded 5%. A statistical classification framework was built to diagnose cytomegalovirus status from the catalog of TCR beta chain sequences. V and J gene assignment, in a later analysis, came from comparing TCR nucleotide sequences with IMGT/GENE-DB human TR gene sequences. Using the TCRdist pipeline, a later analysis assigned CDR3 sequences along with most-parsimonious VDJ recombination scenarios. In a later analysis, every TCR beta chain was defined by the combination of its CDR3 amino acid sequence and its V-gene family, and reads without a unique V-gene family were dropped. As a way to deal with suspected cross-contamination and a sequencing artifact, a later analysis dropped 450 to 600 nucleotide sequences that were highly shared and had low generation probability. In a later analysis, a clonal expansion index was calculated for each public chain from normalized within-repertoire ranks of inferred template counts. A later analysis computed generation probabilities with a VDJ recombination model fitted to out-of-frame rearrangements, and checked the results against IGoR. A later analysis scored TCR-TCR, TCR-HLA and TCR-CMV co-occurrence with hypergeometric tests, applying a repertoire-size bias correction to TCR pairs. In a later analysis, false discovery rates were estimated by permuting HLA or CMV assignments 20 times. A later analysis grouped co-occurring TCRs with DBSCAN, adding TCRdist sequence similarity when clustering within HLA-allele-positive subsets. Repertoires with fewer than 30,000 or more than 120,000 public chains were left out of co-occurrence clustering, as were about five repertoires with anomalous nucleotide sharing. TCRdb's version of the immuneACCESS table is confined to in-frame rearrangements and falls short of the full clone set. An unresolved V gene accounts for under half of the shortfall where checked; the remainder is of unknown origin. V, J and clone size are those of that table, while D and trimming were read from the DNA. The sample table shows some 170,000 clones, and over 75% are seen once. The ten largest clones add up to just under 6.5% of the sample.

Concerning this clone: The antigen it binds to is not known. No much larger clone exists at a distance of one base, and base qualities are not known.

The chain is encoded by TRBV7-9 joined to TRBJ2-3; 14 junctional bases match TRBD2. The clonotype originates from a man aged 35 to 55 in good health and CMV-seropositive. The sample comprised PBMCs. The CDR3 sequence is CASSFGTSGSKDTQYF. The sequence in DNA is TGTGCCAGCAGTTTCGGGACTAGCGGGAGTAAGGATACGCAGTATTTT.